The 32 T cell receptor beta chains given below trace back to one sample, sequenced in a study of CXCR3-negative and CXCR3-positive naive CD8 T cells. Libraries were UMI-labeled 5' RACE TRB cDNA. TCRdb reprocessed the 5' RACE reads and keeps a single row for each CDR3 protein, giving no DNA. This table holds tens of thousands of distinct CDR3 sequences. Material for sequencing was memory CD8+ T cells from blood. Source of these receptors: a human donor in good health. Some clones in this sample may be carry-over from other donors' samples.

The gene calls are TRBV30 and TRBJ1-1. From germline, CDR1 is GTSNPN and CDR2 SVGIG (reference sequence). CDR3 length: 11 residues. CDR3 residues: CAWSSTQGAFF.

The rearrangement joins TRBV4-1 to TRBJ2-7; the D call of TRBD1 rests on TCRdb alone, since no DNA is present to check it. Germline V gene data show CDR1 as MGHRA and CDR2 as YSYEKL. The CDR3 is 14 residues long. CDR3 region: CASSQGQGSYEQYF.

This sequence joins TRBV7-9 and TRBJ2-3; TCRdb gives TRBD1 as the D gene, but with no DNA this cannot be confirmed. CDR1 is SEHNR, CDR2 FQNEAQ, per germline (reference sequence). The CDR3 is 16 residues long. The CDR3 loop reads CASSPLDRTSADTQYF.

V is TRBV29-1 and J is TRBJ2-1; absent DNA, TCRdb's TRBD1 call cannot be checked. The CDR3 is 15 amino acids. The germline V gene encodes CDR1 SQVTM and CDR2 ANQGSEA. The CDR3 reads CSSAGTGKVYNEQFF.

The chain uses TRBV6-5 and TRBJ2-1; the TRBD2 assignment by TCRdb is unverifiable without DNA. Germline loops: CDR1 MNHEY, CDR2 SVGAGI. The CDR3 extends over 15 amino acids. CDR3 residues: CASSYRGGEGNEQFF.

This chain connects TRBV29-1 to TRBJ2-3. Per germline, CDR1 SQVTM and CDR2 ANQGSEA. The CDR3 has 13 residues. The CDR3 reads CSVGSGNTDTQYF.

The rearrangement joins TRBV2 to TRBJ1-2. This CDR3 is 13 amino acids long. Germline CDR1 SNHLY, CDR2 FYNNEI. The CDR3: CASSEAQIYGYTF.

The rearrangement links TRBV29-1 to TRBJ2-7; TCRdb picks TRBD1, but there is no DNA to check that call. The CDR3 consists of 12 residues. In germline, CDR1 is SQVTM, CDR2 ANQGSEA. CDR3 region: CSAVGTGGEQYF.

The chain joins TRBV6-5 to TRBJ2-7; the TCRdb D gene call, TRBD2, has no DNA to confirm it. CDR1 and CDR2 (germline): MNHEY, SVGAGI. This CDR3 has 14 amino acids. The CDR3 spells CASSSLSETYEQYF.

V and J are TRBV29-1 and TRBJ1-1; with no DNA, the TCRdb D assignment of TRBD1 cannot be verified. The CDR3 has 14 amino acids. Germline CDR1 SQVTM, CDR2 ANQGSEA. The CDR3 here is CSALTGGSIAEAFF.

The chain joins TRBV6-2 or TRBV6-3 to TRBJ1-1; the TCRdb call, TRBD1, lacks DNA for checking. The length of the CDR3 is 12 residues. Germline V CDR1 and CDR2: MNHEY, SVGEGT. The chain's CDR3 is CASSYPEPGAFF.

The V call is TRBV5-6, the J call TRBJ2-7; the D call of TRBD1 rests on TCRdb alone, since no DNA is present to check it. This CDR3 has 15 residues. Germline CDR1 is SGHDT and CDR2 is YYEEEE. The CDR3 loop is CASSFGLSGGNEQYF. Based on the CDR3 plus reference TRBV5-6 and TRBJ2-7, the full variable domain is DAGVTQSPTHLIKTRGQQVTLRCSPKSGHDTVSWYQQALGQGPQFIFQYYEEEERQRGNFPDRFSGHQFPNYSSELNVNALLLGDSALYLCASSFGLSGGNEQYFGPGTRLTVT.

The CDR3 region is CASSSMGGTEAFF. The chain employs TRBV5-1 and TRBJ1-1; TCRdb calls TRBD1, which cannot be checked without DNA. This CDR3 has 13 amino acids. From germline, CDR1 is SGHRS and CDR2 YFSETQ.

This chain links TRBV6-5 with TRBJ1-4; the TRBD1 assignment by TCRdb is unverifiable without DNA. Looked up from germline, CDR1 is MNHEY and CDR2 is SVGAGI. This CDR3 is built from 11 residues. CDR3 residues: CASGGDEKLFF.

J is TRBJ2-1 and V is TRBV4-2. CDR3 length equals 13 residues. Germline V gene data show CDR1 as LGHNA and CDR2 as YNFKEQ. CDR3 loop: CASTDSSYNEQFF.

This sequence joins TRBV6-4 and TRBJ2-1; with no DNA, the TCRdb D assignment of TRBD2 cannot be verified. The CDR3 has 15 residues. Germline CDR1 MRHNA, CDR2 SNTAGT. CDR3 residues: CASSWGLAGSNEQFF.

This chain uses TRBV20-1 with TRBJ1-5; TCRdb outputs TRBD1, but without DNA this stays unchecked. Germline V gene sequence: CDR1 DFQATT, CDR2 SNEGSKA (reference sequence). The CDR3 spans 17 residues. The CDR3 is CSARDRIVGASNQPQHF.

V usage is TRBV28 and J usage is TRBJ2-7. This CDR3 is built from 12 residues. Germline V CDR1 and CDR2: MDHEN, SYDVKM. CDR3 amino acids: CASSANLYWQYF.

J is TRBJ1-5 and V is TRBV18; TCRdb gives TRBD1 as the D gene, but with no DNA this cannot be confirmed. The CDR3 extends over 19 amino acids. Germline lookup yields CDR1 KGHSH and CDR2 LQKENI. This CDR3 is CASSAGDRAELSYNQPQHF. The full variable domain, rest sourced from reference TRBV18 and TRBJ1-5, is NAGVMQNPRHLVRRRGQEARLRCSPMKGHSHVYWYRQLPEEGLKFMVYLQKENIIDESGMPKERFSAEFPKEGPSILRIQQVVRGDSAAYFCASSAGDRAELSYNQPQHFGDGTRLSIL.

The gene calls are TRBV5-1 and TRBJ2-3. Germline V gene data show CDR1 as SGHRS and CDR2 as YFSETQ. The CDR3 extends over 12 amino acids. CDR3 sequence reads: CASKNITDTQYF.

According to its frequency, this clonotype is medium-sized. The chain has TRBV6-4 and TRBJ2-1; the D call from TCRdb, TRBD2, cannot be confirmed without DNA. The germline V gene has CDR1 MRHNA and CDR2 SNTAGT. CDR3 length equals 15 residues. CDR3 sequence reads: CASSAASGSLNEQFF.

The chain combines TRBV5-6 with TRBJ2-5; TCRdb selects TRBD1, and the lack of DNA leaves this call unchecked. There are 13 residues in the CDR3. From germline, CDR1 is SGHDT and CDR2 YYEEEE. The CDR3 protein is CASNPRQEETQYF.

V usage is TRBV4-1 and J usage is TRBJ1-4; no DNA is available, so the TRBD1 call from TCRdb remains unchecked. This CDR3 has 16 residues. Germline V lookup: CDR1 MGHRA, CDR2 YSYEKL. The chain's CDR3 is CASSQSTRTARPDIVF.

V gene TRBV13 combines with J gene TRBJ1-1. The length of the CDR3 is 15 residues. From germline, CDR1 is PRHDT and CDR2 FYEKMQ (reference sequence). This chain's CDR3 is CASTPEGPSRSEAFF.

V and J are TRBV7-2 and TRBJ2-5; the TCRdb D gene call, TRBD2, has no DNA to confirm it. The length of the CDR3 is 14 residues. The germline gives CDR1 SGHTA, CDR2 FQGNSA. This CDR3 reads CASSSTAGGETQYF.

The J gene is TRBJ2-3, the V gene TRBV6-1; the TRBD1 assignment by TCRdb is unverifiable without DNA. There are 15 residues in the CDR3. The germline gives CDR1 MNHNS, CDR2 SASEGT. The CDR3 loop is CASTSDRGGPDTQYF.

CDR3 residues: CASRTKGLPAGGSSYEQYF. The chain couples TRBV13 to TRBJ2-7; the TCRdb D gene call, TRBD2, has no DNA to confirm it. The CDR3 runs to 19 residues. In germline, CDR1 is PRHDT, CDR2 FYEKMQ (reference sequence).

The V gene is TRBV5-1, the J gene TRBJ2-1; the D call from TCRdb, TRBD2, cannot be confirmed without DNA. CDR3 size: 14 residues. Germline V gene lookup returns CDR1 SGHRS and CDR2 YFSETQ. CDR3 sequence reads: CASSGSGAYNEQFF.

The V call is TRBV6-6, the J call TRBJ2-3. CDR1 is MNHNY, CDR2 SVGAGI, per germline (reference sequence). The length of the CDR3 is 16 residues. The CDR3 loop reads CASSYSGGLSTDTQYF.

The chain has TRBV12-3 or TRBV12-4 and TRBJ2-5. This CDR3 comprises 14 residues. CDR3 loop: CASSSLKLQETQYF.

CDR3 residues: CASSSPGTEAFF. V gene TRBV13 combines with J gene TRBJ1-1; TCRdb names TRBD1, which stays unverified in the absence of DNA. This CDR3 is 12 amino acids long. The V gene's germline CDR1 is PRHDT and CDR2 FYEKMQ (reference sequence).

This chain links TRBV2 with TRBJ2-2. The CDR3 totals 11 residues. CDR1 SNHLY and CDR2 FYNNEI come from the germline V gene. The CDR3 sequence: CASSEGGELFF.